These 18 T cell receptor beta chains came from one sample sequenced in a study of cytomegalovirus exposure and HLA in healthy donors (dated by TCRdb to about 2017). Library generation was performed with the immunoSEQ multiplex PCR assay. For the multiplex PCR, a mixture combining 60 forward primers for TCR Vbeta segments and 13 reverse primers for TCR Jbeta segments was used. As stored in TCRdb, this immuneACCESS dataset retains in-frame rearrangements with V and J assigned. A fraction of the clones does not appear; measured against another copy, unresolved V genes explain less than half of the discrepancy, and the remainder lacks a known reason. Across this sample there are around 200,000 clones, with around 80% seen only once. Together, the top ten hold 1.9% of the sample. Source material: PBMCs. The origin of the receptors is a young man in good health and CMV-seronegative.

In this sample, this clone turned up once. At one end, the junction sequence differs from germline, possibly due to a read error. Other nucleotide sequences from this sample produce the same CDR3. V gene TRBV6-5 combines with J gene TRBJ2-7; D gene ambiguous. This CDR3 comprises 11 residues. Germline V gives CDR1 MNHEY, CDR2 SVGAGI. The CDR3 coding sequence is TGTGCCAGCAGGAGCGCCTACGAGCAATACTTC. As protein: CASRSAYEQYF.

The chain carries TRBV29-1 and TRBJ2-6; no clear D gene. V shed 6 bases and J shed 0 bases, with 12 bases lying between them. The CDR3 runs to 15 residues. Germline CDR1 SQVTM, CDR2 ANQGSEA. The DNA of the CDR3 is TGCAGCGTCCAACAGCCTTCCTCTGGGGCCAACGTCCTGACTTTC. Its translation is CSVQQPSSGANVLTF.

The chain has TRBV5-4 and TRBJ1-2; D uncertain. The ends were cut back, 0 bases at V and 10 bases at J, with 13 bases in the middle. This CDR3 has 13 residues. CDR1 and CDR2 from the germline V gene are SGHNT and YYREEE (reference sequence). The CDR3 sequence: CASSLERRTTYTF. Here the CDR3 DNA reads TGTGCCAGCAGCTTGGAGCGCAGAACTACCTACACCTTC.

The V call is TRBV23-1, the J call TRBJ2-6, with TRBD2 matching 11 bases. TRBV23-1 is an open reading frame, and its role is uncertain. The V and J ends lost 0 bases and 0 bases, in that order; junction bases with no gene match: 7. The CDR3 totals 20 residues. The CDR3 reads CASSQSATSGIISGANVLTF. CDR3 coding DNA: TGCGCCAGCAGTCAATCTGCGACTAGCGGGATTATCTCTGGGGCCAACGTCCTGACTTTC.

The V and J genes are TRBV11-2 and TRBJ2-7; TRBD1 might be the D (7 bases). The CDR3 totals 14 residues. V shed 1 base and J shed 7 bases, with 14 bases lying between them. Germline V gene lookup returns CDR1 SGHAT and CDR2 FQNNGV. CDR3 sequence (DNA): TGTGCCAGCAGCTTAGGGAGGGGGCCATGGGAGCAGTACTTC. Its protein product is CASSLGRGPWEQYF.

The sample holds a few counts of this clone. The J gene is TRBJ2-1, the V gene TRBV15; perhaps TRBD2 as D (5 bases). Germline loops: CDR1 LNHNV, CDR2 YYDKDF (reference sequence). V lost 7 bases and J lost 6, with 13 bases in between. CDR3 size: 13 residues. The CDR3 region has the DNA TGTGCCACCACACGAGAGGGCCTCAATGAGCAGTTCTTC. Protein: CATTREGLNEQFF.

CDR3 DNA: TGTGCCAGTAGGCGGGACAGGGCCTCTCTCGAGCAGTACTTC. It translates to CASRRDRASLEQYF. This chain links TRBV19 with TRBJ2-7; the match to TRBD1 covers 9 bases. Germline lookup yields CDR1 LNHDA and CDR2 SQIVND (reference sequence). This CDR3 is built from 14 residues. Trimming removed 6 bases from V and 6 bases from J; junction bases left unmatched: 9. The whole variable domain, filled in from reference TRBV19 and TRBJ2-7, reads DGGITQSPKYLFRKEGQNVTLSCEQNLNHDAMYWYRQDPGQGLRLIYYSQIVNDFQKGDIAEGYSVSREKKESFPLTVTSAQKNPTAFYLCASRRDRASLEQYFGPGTRLTVT.

CDR3 in amino acids: CASSLVGSSSYNEQFF. Written as DNA, the CDR3 is TGTGCCAGCAGCTTGGTAGGGAGTTCCTCCTACAATGAGCAGTTCTTC. The rearrangement uses TRBV7-2 and TRBJ2-1, with D tentatively TRBD2 (5 bases). CDR1 is SGHTA, CDR2 FQGNSA, per germline. Trimming stripped 3 bases from V and 0 bases from J, with 12 bases between. The CDR3 consists of 16 residues.

This clone was detected only a few times. The chain links TRBV9 to TRBJ2-1, with D possibly being TRBD2 (5 bases). CDR1 is SGDLS, CDR2 YYNGEE, per germline. This CDR3 comprises 14 residues. V gave up 4 bases and J gave up 7 bases, with 15 bases separating them. This chain's CDR3 is CASSPEGTTNEQFF. In DNA, the CDR3 is TGTGCCAGCAGCCCAGAGGGTACAACGAATGAGCAGTTCTTC.

This clone turned up a few times. The rearrangement uses TRBV5-1 and TRBJ2-2; 7 bases line up with TRBD1. The CDR3 loop spans 15 amino acids. CDR1 is SGHRS and CDR2 is YFSETQ in the germline V gene. V lost 4 bases and J lost 5; bases outside the gene matches: 8. In nucleotides, the CDR3 is TGCGCCAGCAGCAGTGTGACAGGGCTAACCGGGGAGCTGTTTTTT. The encoded protein is CASSSVTGLTGELFF.

The V call is TRBV5-6, the J call TRBJ2-1; 15 nucleotides align to TRBD2. The CDR3 length is 16 residues. V was clipped by 4 bases and J by 4 bases; unmatched bases: 3. Germline CDR1 and CDR2: SGHDT and YYEEEE. Written as DNA, the CDR3 is TGTGCCAGCAGCGGGGGACTAGCGGGAGGATACAATGAGCAGTTCTTC. Its protein is CASSGGLAGGYNEQFF.

The table lists this clone with a few counts. The chain uses TRBV19 and TRBJ2-1, with TRBD1 identical over 12 bases. There are 16 residues in the CDR3. Germline assignment: CDR1 LNHDA and CDR2 SQIVND (reference sequence). Germline trimming cut 4 bases from V and 8 bases from J; bases unmatched to any gene: 9. CDR3 sequence (DNA): TGTGCCAGTAGTAACCCGGGGACAGGGGGCTTGTATGAGCAGTTCTTC. It is translated as CASSNPGTGGLYEQFF.

The V and J genes are TRBV5-1 and TRBJ2-2; 13 positions match TRBD2. Trimming at V came to 4 bases and at J to 2 bases, leaving 5 bases not matched to a gene. The CDR3 has 17 amino acids. Germline lookup yields CDR1 SGHRS and CDR2 YFSETQ. DNA of the CDR3: TGCGCCAGCAGCCAAAGGACTAGCGGGGGCAACACCGGGGAGCTGTTTTTT. This translates into CASSQRTSGGNTGELFF.

The rearrangement links TRBV9 to TRBJ2-7, with D hard to call. Trimming left V 3 bases short and J 4 bases short, with 17 bases between. The germline V gene encodes CDR1 SGDLS and CDR2 YYNGEE. CDR3 length equals 15 residues. As DNA, the CDR3 is TGTGCCAGCAGCGGCGCGCCCGGAGAAGTTTACGAGCAGTACTTC. It codes for CASSGAPGEVYEQYF.

The chain carries TRBV12-5 and TRBJ2-5; 15 bases align to TRBD2. The CDR3 totals 16 residues. The V gene's germline CDR1 is LGHNT and CDR2 FRNRAP. Trimming cost V 5 bases and J 5 bases; bases outside gene matches: 6. CDR3 in DNA: TGTGCTAGTGGTCCCGGACTAGCGGGAGGGCGGGAGACCCAGTACTTC. This gives the protein CASGPGLAGGRETQYF.

This clone turned up a few times. The chain uses TRBV11-2 and TRBJ2-2, with 9 positions matching TRBD2. V was pared by 4 bases and J by 3 bases, with 6 bases of the junction left unmatched. This CDR3 comprises 16 residues. Germline lookup yields CDR1 SGHAT and CDR2 FQNNGV. The CDR3 loop is CASSSGLASYTGELFF. Written as DNA, the CDR3 is TGTGCCAGCAGCTCTGGACTAGCGAGTTACACCGGGGAGCTGTTTTTT.

The chain links TRBV12-2 to TRBJ2-5; the D call TRBD2 from the table was never checked on the DNA. TRBV12-2 is a recognized pseudogene. The CDR3 consists of 13 residues. CDR3 in DNA: TGTGCAAGTCGCTTAGCGACTAGAGAGACCCAGTACTTC. Protein product: CASRLATRETQYF.

V and J are TRBV7-8 and TRBJ2-7, with a possible D match to TRBD2 (5 bases). Germline CDR1 SGHVS, CDR2 FQNEAQ. The CDR3 is 13 residues long. Trimming removed 5 bases at V and 9 bases at J, with 17 bases between. CDR3 in DNA: TGTGCCAGCAGCAAAAAACTAGACATGGGGCAGTACTTC. As protein: CASSKKLDMGQYF.